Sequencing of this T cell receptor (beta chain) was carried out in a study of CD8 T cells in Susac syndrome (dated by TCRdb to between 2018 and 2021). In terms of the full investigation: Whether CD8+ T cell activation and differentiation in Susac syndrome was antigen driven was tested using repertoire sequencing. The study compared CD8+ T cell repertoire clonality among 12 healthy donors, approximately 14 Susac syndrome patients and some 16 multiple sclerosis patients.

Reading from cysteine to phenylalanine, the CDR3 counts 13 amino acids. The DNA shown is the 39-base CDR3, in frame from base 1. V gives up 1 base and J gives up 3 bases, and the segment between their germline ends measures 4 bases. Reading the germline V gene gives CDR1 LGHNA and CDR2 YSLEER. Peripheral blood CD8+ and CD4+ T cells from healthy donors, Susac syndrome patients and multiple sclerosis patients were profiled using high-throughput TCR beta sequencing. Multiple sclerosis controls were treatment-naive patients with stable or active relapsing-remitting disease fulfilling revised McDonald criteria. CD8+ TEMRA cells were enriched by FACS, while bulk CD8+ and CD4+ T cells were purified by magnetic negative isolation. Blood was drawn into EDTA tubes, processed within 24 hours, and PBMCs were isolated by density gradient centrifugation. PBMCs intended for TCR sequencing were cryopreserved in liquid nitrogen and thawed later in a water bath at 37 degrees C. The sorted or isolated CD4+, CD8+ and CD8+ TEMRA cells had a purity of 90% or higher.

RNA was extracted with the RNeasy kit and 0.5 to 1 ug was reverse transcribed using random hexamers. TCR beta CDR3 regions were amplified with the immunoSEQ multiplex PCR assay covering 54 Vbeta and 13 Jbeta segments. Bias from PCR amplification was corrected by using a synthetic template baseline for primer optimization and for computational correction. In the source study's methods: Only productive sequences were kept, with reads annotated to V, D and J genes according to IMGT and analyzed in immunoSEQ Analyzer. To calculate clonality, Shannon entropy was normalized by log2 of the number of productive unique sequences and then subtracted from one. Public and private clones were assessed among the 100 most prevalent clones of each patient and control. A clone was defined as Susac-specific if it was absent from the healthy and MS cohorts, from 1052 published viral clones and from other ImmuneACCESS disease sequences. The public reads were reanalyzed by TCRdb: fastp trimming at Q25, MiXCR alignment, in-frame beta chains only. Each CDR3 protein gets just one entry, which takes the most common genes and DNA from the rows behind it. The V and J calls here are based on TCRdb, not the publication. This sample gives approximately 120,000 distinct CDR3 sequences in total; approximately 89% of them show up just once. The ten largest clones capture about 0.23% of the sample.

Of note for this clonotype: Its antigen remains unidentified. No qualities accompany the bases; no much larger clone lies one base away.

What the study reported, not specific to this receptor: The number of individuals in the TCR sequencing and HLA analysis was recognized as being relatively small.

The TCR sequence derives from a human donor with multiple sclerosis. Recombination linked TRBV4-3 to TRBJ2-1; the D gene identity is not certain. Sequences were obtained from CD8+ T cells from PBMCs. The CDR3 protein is CASSQVGYNEQFF. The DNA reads TGCGCCAGCAGCCAAGTAGGCTACAATGAGCAGTTCTTC.